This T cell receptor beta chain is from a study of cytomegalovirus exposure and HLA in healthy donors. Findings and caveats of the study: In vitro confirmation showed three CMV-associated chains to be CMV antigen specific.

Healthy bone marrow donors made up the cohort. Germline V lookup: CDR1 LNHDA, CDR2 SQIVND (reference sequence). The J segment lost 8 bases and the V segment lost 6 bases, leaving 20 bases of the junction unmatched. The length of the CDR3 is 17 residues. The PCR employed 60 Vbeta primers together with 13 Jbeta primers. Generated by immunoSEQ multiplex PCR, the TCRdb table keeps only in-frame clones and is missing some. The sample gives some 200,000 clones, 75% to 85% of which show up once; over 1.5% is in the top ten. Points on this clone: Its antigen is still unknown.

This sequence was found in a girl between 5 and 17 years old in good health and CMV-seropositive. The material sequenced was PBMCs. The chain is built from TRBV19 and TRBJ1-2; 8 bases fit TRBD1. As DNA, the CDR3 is TGTGCCAGTAGCCGACAGGGGCGAAACCTACCTATCTGGGGCTACACCTTC. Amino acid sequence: CASSRQGRNLPIWGYTF.